The 30 T cell receptor beta chains presented below share a single source sample, sequenced in a study of blood T cells in healthy people across ages. A second PCR of 7 to 11 cycles used a sample-barcoded 5' primer and a J-beta primer mix. TCRdb recomputed calls from the 5' RACE reads with MiXCR, one row per CDR3 protein. This sample has about 1.6 million distinct CDR3 sequences, with around 36% found just once. Sequencing was performed on blood. The receptor set was obtained from a woman between 25 and 40 years old in good health.

CDR3 nucleotide sequence: TGTGCCAGCAGCTTAGAGGGACAGGGGATGCAGCCCCAGCATTTT. Its protein is CASSLEGQGMQPQHF. The V call is TRBV11-2, the J call TRBJ1-5; the match to TRBD1 covers 10 bases. This CDR3 contains 15 residues. The trim removed 0 bases at V and 7 bases at J, leaving 3 bases unmatched. CDR1 and CDR2 (germline): SGHAT, FQNNGV.

The chain recombines TRBV18 with TRBJ1-1, with 12 bases lining up with TRBD1. CDR1 and CDR2 (germline): KGHSH, LQKENI. This CDR3 contains 19 residues. Trimming at V came to 2 bases and at J to 0 bases, leaving 10 bases not matched to a gene. The CDR3 DNA follows: TGTGCCAGCTCACCAGAGGGACAGGGGGCGGGAGGTATGAACACTGAAGCTTTCTTT. Its translation: CASSPEGQGAGGMNTEAFF.

This clonotype was observed a few times. The chain combines TRBV7-2 with TRBJ1-1; D is undetermined. The CDR3 runs to 16 residues. V was shortened by 0 bases and J by 0 bases, with 11 bases between the two germline ends. Per the germline V gene, CDR1 is SGHTA and CDR2 is FQGNSA. The CDR3: CASSLAGGNMNTEAFF. DNA for the CDR3: TGTGCCAGCAGCTTAGCCGGCGGGAACATGAACACTGAAGCTTTCTTT.

The CDR3 bases are TGCAGTGCTAGGGACAGGGTGAAAACCTCTGGGGCCAACGTCCTGACTTTC. As protein: CSARDRVKTSGANVLTF. The gene calls are TRBV20-1 and TRBJ2-6; 8 nucleotides align to TRBD1. Unmatched junction bases numbered 7, after V lost 3 bases and J lost 0 bases. The V gene's germline CDR1 is DFQATT and CDR2 SNEGSKA (reference sequence). This CDR3 is 17 amino acids long.

In this sample, this clonotype turned up many times. The chain combines TRBV20-1 with TRBJ1-2; D is possibly TRBD1 (5 bases). Germline V gene sequence: CDR1 DFQATT, CDR2 SNEGSKA (reference sequence). Trimming shortened V by 5 bases and J by 3 bases, and 13 bases separated the two germline ends. The CDR3 runs 13 residues. The CDR3 bases are TGCAGTGCTTCAGGGTCTCGGGACTATGGCTACACCTTC. The encoded protein is CSASGSRDYGYTF.

V gene TRBV5-1 combines with J gene TRBJ2-5, with D maybe TRBD1 (7 bases). Looked up from germline, CDR1 is SGHRS and CDR2 is YFSETQ. This CDR3 has 14 amino acids. Trimming shortened V by 3 bases and J by 4 bases, and 13 bases separated the two germline ends. Here the CDR3 DNA reads TGCGCCAGCAGCTCGGCTCAGGGGGGAGAGACCCAGTACTTC. Translation: CASSSAQGGETQYF. The full variable domain, completed using reference TRBV5-1 and TRBJ2-5, is KAGVTQTPRYLIKTRGQQVTLSCSPISGHRSVSWYQQTPGQGLQFLFEYFSETQRNKGNFPGRFSGRQFSNSRSEMNVSTLELGDSALYLCASSSAQGGETQYFGPGTRLLVL.

The rearrangement joins TRBV6-1 to TRBJ2-5; no clear D. The end of the DNA is better explained by TRBJ2-7, so the J call may be wrong. Germline V lookup: CDR1 MNHNS, CDR2 SASEGT. There are 11 residues in the CDR3. Written as DNA, the CDR3 is TGTGCCAGCAGTGCTATTAACGAGCAGTACTTC. It translates to CASSAINEQYF.

The DNA for the CDR3 is TGCAGTGCTAGAGATATGAGGACAGGGGCCACAGATACGCAGTATTTT. Translating it yields CSARDMRTGATDTQYF. This chain connects TRBV20-1 to TRBJ2-3; 9 bases line up with TRBD1. CDR3 length: 16 residues. Trimming took 0 bases from V and 2 from J; bases not matched to a gene: 6. Germline values: CDR1 DFQATT, CDR2 SNEGSKA (reference sequence).

This clonotype was seen more than once but under ten times. V usage is TRBV27 and J usage is TRBJ2-7, with 7 bases matching TRBD2. The CDR3 covers 15 residues. V shed 3 bases, J shed 1 base, and the junction held 6 bases outside the gene matches. Germline V gene sequence: CDR1 MNHEY, CDR2 SMNVEV (reference sequence). The CDR3 region has the DNA TGTGCCAGCAGTTTTAAATGGGAGGGGTCCTACGAGCAGTACTTC. It translates to CASSFKWEGSYEQYF.

V gene TRBV2 combines with J gene TRBJ2-7; possibly TRBD2 for D (6 bases). Trimming pared 7 bases from V and 9 bases from J, leaving 19 bases between. The CDR3 runs 13 residues. The germline V gene has CDR1 SNHLY and CDR2 FYNNEI. The CDR3 loop is CASILEAGMGQYF. CDR3 sequence (DNA): TGTGCCAGCATTTTAGAGGCGGGAATGGGGCAGTACTTC.

V usage is TRBV4-2 and J usage is TRBJ1-2; a weak D match, TRBD1 (6 bases). The CDR3 has 15 residues. Germline CDR1 LGHNA, CDR2 YNFKEQ. With 1 base removed from V and 2 bases from J, the gap between germline ends came to 11 bases. The CDR3 DNA reads as TGTGCCAGCAGCCAAGGGGACACCTTAAACTATGGCTACACCTTC. Protein product: CASSQGDTLNYGYTF.

The rearrangement joins TRBV24-1 to TRBJ2-3; TRBD2 aligns across 15 bases. V was pared by 4 bases and J by 2 bases, with 6 bases of the junction left unmatched. The CDR3 length is 18 residues. Germline V gene sequence: CDR1 KGHDR, CDR2 SFDVKD. For the CDR3, the DNA is TGTGCCACCAGTGACCCCGGGACTAGCGGGGGGTCCACAGATACGCAGTATTTT. Protein sequence: CATSDPGTSGGSTDTQYF.

CDR3 region: CASSDHSGGPQDEQYF. In DNA, the CDR3 is TGTGCCAGCAGTGACCATTCGGGAGGGCCCCAGGACGAGCAGTACTTC. The chain couples TRBV25-1 to TRBJ2-7, with 8 bases that match TRBD2. Germline loops: CDR1 MGHDK, CDR2 SYGVNS. CDR3 length: 16 amino acids. V lost 3 bases to trimming and J lost 5 bases; unmatched junction nucleotides: 12.

This clonotype was counted between two and nine times. The chain employs TRBV29-1 and TRBJ1-1; a possible D gene is TRBD1 (6 bases). CDR1 is SQVTM and CDR2 is ANQGSEA in the germline V gene. V lost 6 bases, J lost 3 bases, and 17 bases lay in between. This CDR3 contains 14 residues. CDR3 amino acids: CSVNPGQRYTEAFF. Here the CDR3 DNA reads TGCAGCGTAAACCCAGGACAGCGATACACTGAAGCTTTCTTT. Filled out from reference TRBV29-1 and TRBJ1-1, the complete variable domain reads SAVISQKPSRDICQRGTSLTIQCQVDSQVTMMFWYRQQPGQSLTLIATANQGSEATYESGFVIDKFPISRPNLTFSTLTVSNMSPEDSSIYLCSVNPGQRYTEAFFGQGTRLTVV.

A few counts support this clonotype. V is TRBV11-2 and J is TRBJ2-5, with D tentatively TRBD1 (5 bases). Germline values: CDR1 SGHAT, CDR2 FQNNGV. The V gene lost 5 bases and the J gene lost 11 bases, with 12 bases spanning the gap. The CDR3 runs 11 residues. The CDR3 here is CASSLDSGQYF. CDR3 nucleotide sequence: TGTGCCAGCAGCCTTGACTCAGGGCAGTACTTC. The full variable domain, completed using reference TRBV11-2 and TRBJ2-5, is EAGVAQSPRYKIIEKRQSVAFWCNPISGHATLYWYQQILGQGPKLLIQFQNNGVVDDSQLPKDRFSAERLKGVDSTLKIQPAKLEDSAVYLCASSLDSGQYFGPGTRLLVL.

In this sample, this clonotype turned up once. The V gene is TRBV30, the J gene TRBJ2-1; perhaps TRBD1 as D (6 bases). V was cut by 4 bases and J by 11 bases, with 15 bases left in between. Looked up from germline, CDR1 is GTSNPN and CDR2 is SVGIG (reference sequence). CDR3 length: 12 residues. CDR3 DNA sequence: TGTGCCTGGAATCCGGACAGAAACCAGCAGTTCTTC. It is translated as CAWNPDRNQQFF.

V and J are TRBV20-1 and TRBJ2-3, with D unclear. The germline V gene encodes CDR1 DFQATT and CDR2 SNEGSKA (reference sequence). V shed 2 bases and J shed 2 bases, with 14 bases lying between them. CDR3 size: 15 residues. CDR3 in amino acids: CSARQTFEYTDTQYF. CDR3 DNA: TGCAGTGCTAGACAGACGTTTGAATACACAGATACGCAGTATTTT.

CDR3 sequence (DNA): TGTGCCACCAGGTCTAGCGGCGATTCCAATGAGCAGTTCTTC. This translates into CATRSSGDSNEQFF. The chain joins TRBV24-1 to TRBJ2-1; 7 bases align to TRBD2. V trimming: 7 bases; J trimming: 6 bases; junction bases outside the gene matches: 8. The CDR3 runs 14 residues. Germline V gene lookup returns CDR1 KGHDR and CDR2 SFDVKD.

In its sample, this clonotype was seen a few times. The chain is built from TRBV3-1 and TRBJ2-7, with 13 positions matching TRBD2. The V gene end was trimmed by 1 base and the J gene end by 1 base; junction bases not matched to a gene: 7. The CDR3 contains 18 residues. Germline CDR1 and CDR2: LGHDT and YNNKEL (reference sequence). The CDR3 nucleotides are TGTGCCAGCAGCCAAGTGCCGGGACTAGCGGGGATGTCCTACGAGCAGTACTTC. The encoded protein is CASSQVPGLAGMSYEQYF.

This clonotype came up a few times. The chain is built from TRBV5-1 and TRBJ2-1; TRBD2 matches at 12 bases. Germline trimming cut 7 bases from V and 8 bases from J; bases unmatched to any gene: 7. The germline gives CDR1 SGHRS, CDR2 YFSETQ. The CDR3 loop spans 14 amino acids. Here the CDR3 DNA reads TGCGCCAGCTCCCGACTAGCGGGGGAGGATGAGCAGTTCTTC. It translates to CASSRLAGEDEQFF.

This clonotype has only one observation. Here the CDR3 reads CSASDRDRNCYGYTF. The CDR3 DNA sequence: TGCAGTGCTAGCGACCGGGACAGAAATTGCTATGGCTACACCTTC. This chain connects TRBV20-1 to TRBJ1-2; 7 bases line up with TRBD1. From germline, CDR1 is DFQATT and CDR2 SNEGSKA (reference sequence). CDR3 length: 15 residues. Germline trimming cut 3 bases from V and 4 bases from J; bases unmatched to any gene: 11.

The chain combines TRBV3-1 with TRBJ2-5; possibly TRBD2 for D (5 bases). CDR3 length: 16 amino acids. V lost 0 bases and J lost 5, with 16 bases in between. The germline V gene has CDR1 LGHDT and CDR2 YNNKEL (reference sequence). For the CDR3, the DNA is TGTGCCAGCAGCCAAGAAGGGCGGGTTTTGGCGGAGACCCAGTACTTC. This codes for CASSQEGRVLAETQYF.

This clonotype turned up a few times. CDR3 residues: CASSAGRLAGQETQYF. The CDR3 bases are TGTGCCAGCAGCGCTGGGCGACTAGCGGGACAAGAGACCCAGTACTTC. The chain uses TRBV9 and TRBJ2-5, with 11 bases lining up with TRBD2. V was pared by 3 bases and J by 2 bases, with 6 bases of the junction left unmatched. CDR3 length equals 16 residues. Germline CDR1 reads SGDLS; CDR2 reads YYNGEE.

As to this clonotype: The missing conserved phenylalanine or tryptophan at the end of this CDR3 makes a read error likely. V is TRBV10-3 and J is TRBJ2-3; maybe TRBD2 (6 bases). Germline loops: CDR1 ENHRY, CDR2 SYGVKD. V was clipped by 5 bases and J by 2 bases, with 14 bases between them. The CDR3 covers 15 residues. The CDR3 region is CAISFGSPNTDTQYS. In DNA form, the CDR3 reads TGTGCCATCAGTTTCGGGAGCCCCAACACAGATACGCAGTATTCT.

The rearrangement joins TRBV7-7 to TRBJ2-1; no definite D call. Trimming took 5 bases from V and 5 from J, leaving 13 bases between them. Germline V gene data show CDR1 as SSHAT and CDR2 as FNYEAQ (reference sequence). CDR3 length: 14 amino acids. The CDR3 loop reads CASSKTDGNNEQFF. As DNA, the CDR3 is TGTGCCAGCAGCAAGACCGACGGCAACAATGAGCAGTTCTTC.

This clonotype has ten or more counts. V is TRBV10-3 and J is TRBJ1-6, with D unclear. This CDR3 contains 13 residues. Germline V gene sequence: CDR1 ENHRY, CDR2 SYGVKD. Trimming shortened V by 11 bases and J by 6 bases, and 14 bases separated the two germline ends. The CDR3, as DNA: TGTGCCGGTAGAGACACCACTAATTCACCCCTCCACTTT. It is translated as CAGRDTTNSPLHF.

The chain links TRBV2 to TRBJ2-1; perhaps TRBD1 as D (6 bases). The ends were cut back, 6 bases at V and 11 bases at J, with 11 bases in the middle. This CDR3 has 11 residues. Germline CDR1 reads SNHLY; CDR2 reads FYNNEI. In DNA, the CDR3 is TGTGCCAGCAGCCCCGGGACACAGCAGTTCTTC. The encoded protein is CASSPGTQQFF.

This clonotype was detected only a few times. The chain couples TRBV4-1 to TRBJ2-7; D call uncertain. Trimming pared 0 bases from V and 2 bases from J, leaving 8 bases between. This CDR3 is built from 14 residues. The germline V gene has CDR1 MGHRA and CDR2 YSYEKL. CDR3 sequence: CASSQEVTAYEQYF. The CDR3 nucleotides are TGCGCCAGCAGCCAAGAGGTAACAGCCTACGAGCAGTACTTC.

Comments on this clonotype: The junction departs from germline at one end; a sequencing error may be responsible. V usage is TRBV12-3 or TRBV12-4 and J usage is TRBJ2-5; 12 nucleotides match TRBD2. CDR3 size: 14 residues. CDR3 amino acids: CAGSSLAGGTLQYF. CDR3 sequence (DNA): TGTGCCGGCAGTTCACTAGCGGGGGGAACCCTGCAGTACTTC.

The chain combines TRBV12-3 or TRBV12-4 with TRBJ2-1; unclear D gene. The V and J ends lost 3 bases and 10 bases respectively, with 19 bases between them. This CDR3 has 15 amino acids. CDR3 in amino acids: CASSFRSQILDEQFF. The CDR3 DNA follows: TGTGCCAGCAGTTTTAGATCTCAGATTTTAGACGAGCAGTTCTTC.